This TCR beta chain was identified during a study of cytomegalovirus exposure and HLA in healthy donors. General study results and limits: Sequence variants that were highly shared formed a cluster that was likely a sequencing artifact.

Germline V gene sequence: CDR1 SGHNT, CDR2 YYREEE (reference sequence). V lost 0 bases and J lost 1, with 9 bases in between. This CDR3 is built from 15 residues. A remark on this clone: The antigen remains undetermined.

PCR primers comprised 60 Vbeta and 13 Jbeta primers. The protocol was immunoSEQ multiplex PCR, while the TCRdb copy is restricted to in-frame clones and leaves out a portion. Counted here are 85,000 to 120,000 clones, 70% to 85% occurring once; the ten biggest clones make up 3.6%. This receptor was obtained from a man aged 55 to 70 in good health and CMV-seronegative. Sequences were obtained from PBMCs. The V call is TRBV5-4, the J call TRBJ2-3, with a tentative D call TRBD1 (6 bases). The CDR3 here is CASSLVGAGTDTQYF. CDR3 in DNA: TGTGCCAGCAGCTTGGTGGGGGCCGGCACAGATACGCAGTATTTT.